This T cell receptor beta chain was recovered during a study of blood T cells in healthy people across ages. A second roughly 7 to 12 cycle PCR used barcoded and J-beta primers. Carrying 12 random nucleotides, a template-switch adaptor labeled each individual cDNA molecule. Each sample provided no less than 2.5 million CDR3-containing paired-end reads. In TCRdb, the 5' RACE reads were re-called with MiXCR into one record per CDR3 protein. Of over 1,500,000 distinct CDR3 sequences listed, around 48% are singletons. The CDR3 runs to 13 residues. The V gene lost 5 bases and the J gene lost 6 bases, with 10 bases spanning the gap. Germline CDR1 reads MNHEY; CDR2 reads SVGEGT. Each donor had roughly 10 milliliters of peripheral blood drawn.

Sequencing was performed on blood. This TCR was sampled from a woman in her forties in good health. The V call is TRBV6-2 or TRBV6-3, the J call TRBJ2-2; no definite D call. The chain's CDR3 is CASSQRSAGELFF. The DNA for the CDR3 is TGTGCCAGCAGTCAAAGATCGGCCGGGGAGCTGTTTTTT.